The 27 T cell receptor beta chains below were found in one sample sequenced in a study of blood T cell repertoires in COVID-19. Profiling relied on immunoSEQ multiplex PCR, and the TCRdb table lists in-frame clones only, not all of them. The data show some 210,000 clones, roughly 90% seen once. The sequencing input was peripheral blood. These TCRs come from a man aged 60 to 69 with COVID-19, enrolled during active disease.

This clone was detected only once. This rearrangement joins TRBV14 to TRBJ2-1; 11 bases map to TRBD2. From germline, CDR1 is SGHDN and CDR2 FVKESK. The CDR3 has 15 residues. J lost 6 bases, V lost 4 bases, and 5 bases had no gene match. The CDR3 DNA follows: TGTGCCAGCAGCCTGTGGACTAGCGGGCTCAATGAGCAGTTCTTC. Residues: CASSLWTSGLNEQFF.

This chain joins TRBV5-6 and TRBJ1-2, with a possible D match to TRBD1 (5 bases). The V gene lost 4 bases and the J gene lost 4 bases, with 20 bases spanning the gap. This CDR3 has 16 residues. Germline assignment: CDR1 SGHDT and CDR2 YYEEEE. CDR3 residues: CASSPKLRAGLYGYTF. CDR3 coding DNA: TGTGCCAGCAGCCCAAAACTAAGGGCAGGGCTCTATGGCTACACCTTC.

A few counts support this clone. This chain joins TRBV29-1 and TRBJ1-5, with a possible D match to TRBD1 (5 bases). The germline gives CDR1 SQVTM, CDR2 ANQGSEA. The CDR3 has 13 residues. Trimming removed 6 bases from V and 0 bases from J, with 9 bases in between. The CDR3 bases are TGCAGCGTAATGGACAATAGCAATCAGCCCCAGCATTTT. Translation gives CSVMDNSNQPQHF.

V gene TRBV3-1 (or the pseudogene TRBV3-2) combines with J gene TRBJ2-1, with 10 bases matching TRBD2. Trimming removed 5 bases from V and 6 bases from J; junction bases left unmatched: 4. CDR3 length: 14 residues. The germline V gene encodes CDR1 LGHDT and CDR2 YNNKEL (reference sequence). CDR3 coding DNA: TGTGCCAGCAGCTCTAGCGGGAGAGGCAATGAGCAGTTCTTC. This encodes CASSSSGRGNEQFF.

J is TRBJ2-1 and V is TRBV7-9; TRBD2 matches at 8 bases. CDR3 size: 16 residues. V was clipped by 4 bases and J by 2 bases; unmatched bases: 7. Germline loops: CDR1 SEHNR, CDR2 FQNEAQ (reference sequence). Written as DNA, the CDR3 is TGTGCCAGCAGCTCAATTTCTAGCGGGCCCTACAATGAGCAGTTCTTC. Translated: CASSSISSGPYNEQFF.

V usage is TRBV10-3 and J usage is TRBJ2-7; D is possibly TRBD1 (6 bases). V gave up 4 bases and J gave up 1 base, with 8 bases separating them. The CDR3 has 13 amino acids. Germline-derived CDR1 and CDR2 are ENHRY and SYGVKD. The CDR3 DNA sequence: TGTGCCATCAGTGCGGACAGTTCCTACGAGCAGTACTTC. It yields the protein CAISADSSYEQYF.

In this sample, this clone turned up once. Mismatch with germline at one junction end may stem from a read error. J is TRBJ2-7 and V is TRBV7-6; 8 bases match TRBD1. The germline CDR1 and CDR2 sequences are SGHVS and FNYEAQ. The CDR3 sequence is 13 residues long. The CDR3 spells CASSPMQGARVAF. The CDR3 DNA reads as TGTGCCAGCAGCCCGATGCAGGGGGCACGGGTTGCCTTC. Looking up the rest from reference TRBV7-6 and TRBJ2-7 gives the full variable domain: GAGVSQSPRYKVTKRGQDVALRCDPISGHVSLYWYRQALGQGPEFLTYFNYEAQQDKSGLPNDRFSAERPEGSISTLTIQRTEQRDSAMYRCASSPMQGARVAFGPGTRLTVT.

J is TRBJ1-6 and V is TRBV23-1; TRBD1 matches 9 bases. TRBV23-1 is flagged as an ORF with uncertain function. J lost 5 bases, V lost 4 bases, and 9 bases had no gene match. The CDR3 sequence is 17 residues long. The CDR3 bases are TGCGCCAGCAGTCCCCCAAGCGGGACAGGGCATAATTCACCCCTCCACTTT. Its translation is CASSPPSGTGHNSPLHF.

The J gene is TRBJ2-5, the V gene TRBV25-1; TRBD2 matches at 7 bases. Germline V gene data show CDR1 as MGHDK and CDR2 as SYGVNS. The CDR3 has 16 residues. V was clipped by 4 bases and J by 6 bases; unmatched bases: 14. CDR3 loop: CASSGETGGGLKTQYF. CDR3 coding DNA: TGTGCCAGCAGTGGAGAAACGGGAGGAGGCCTGAAGACCCAGTACTTC. Using reference TRBV25-1 and TRBJ2-5 for the parts outside the CDR3, the full variable domain is EADIYQTPRYLVIGTGKKITLECSQTMGHDKMYWYQQDPGMELHLIHYSYGVNSTEKGDLSSESTVSRIRTEHFPLTLESARPSHTSQYLCASSGETGGGLKTQYFGPGTRLLVL.

The chain joins TRBV4-2 to TRBJ1-6, with D unclear. V was shortened by 1 base and J by 6 bases, with 13 bases between the two germline ends. In germline, CDR1 is LGHNA, CDR2 YNFKEQ. The CDR3 contains 16 residues. Written as DNA, the CDR3 is TGTGCCAGCAGCCAAGTAGTGCAAGAGGCTAATTCACCCCTCCACTTT. Translated: CASSQVVQEANSPLHF.

The chain links TRBV9 to TRBJ2-7, with a weak D call TRBD2 (6 bases). Germline values: CDR1 SGDLS, CDR2 YYNGEE. With 4 bases removed from V and 0 bases from J, the gap between germline ends came to 11 bases. The CDR3 is 14 residues long. CDR3 sequence: CASSPGTYSYEQYF. The DNA for the CDR3 is TGTGCCAGCAGCCCCGGGACTTACTCCTACGAGCAGTACTTC.

J is TRBJ2-1 and V is TRBV27, with 10 nucleotides matching TRBD2. CDR3 size: 17 residues. The germline V gene encodes CDR1 MNHEY and CDR2 SMNVEV (reference sequence). Germline trimming cut 2 bases from V and 7 bases from J; bases unmatched to any gene: 11. The CDR3 sequence is CASSLRASGSISNEQFF. CDR3 DNA sequence: TGTGCCAGCAGTTTACGGGCTAGCGGGAGTATCTCGAATGAGCAGTTCTTC.

The CDR3 DNA is TGTGCCAGCAGCTTAGGGCAGTTAAGCTCCTATAATTCACCCCTCCACTTT. This codes for CASSLGQLSSYNSPLHF. The chain carries TRBV7-2 and TRBJ1-6, with D hard to call. CDR1 is SGHTA, CDR2 FQGNSA, per germline. The length of the CDR3 is 17 residues. V was shortened by 1 base and J by 0 bases, with 10 bases between the two germline ends.

Concerning this clone itself: At one end, the junction sequence differs from germline, possibly due to a read error. The CDR3 loop reads CASSEVSSEQYF. The CDR3 DNA reads as TGTGCCAGCAGTGAAGTCTCCTCCGAGCAGTACTTC. The rearrangement uses TRBV2 and TRBJ2-7; D unresolved. The CDR3 covers 12 residues. Germline CDR1 and CDR2: SNHLY and FYNNEI. Looking up the rest from reference TRBV2 and TRBJ2-7 gives the full variable domain: EPEVTQTPSHQVTQMGQEVILRCVPISNHLYFYWYRQILGQKVEFLVSFYNNEISEKSEIFDDQFSVERPDGSNFTLKIRSTKLEDSAMYFCASSEVSSEQYFGPGTRLTVT.

This chain uses TRBV24-1 with TRBJ2-1, with a possible D match to TRBD2 (5 bases). Germline loops: CDR1 KGHDR, CDR2 SFDVKD. Deletions cut 7 bases from V and 3 bases from J, with 12 bases between. The CDR3 consists of 14 residues. CDR3 region: CATRKNGGYNEQFF. The CDR3 nucleotides are TGTGCCACCAGGAAAAACGGAGGCTACAATGAGCAGTTCTTC.

The chain has TRBV9 and TRBJ2-6; TRBD1 aligns across 8 bases. Germline CDR1 SGDLS, CDR2 YYNGEE. Losses at the gene ends were 0 bases for V and 2 bases for J; bases not matched to a gene: 4. The CDR3 runs 17 residues. The DNA for the CDR3 is TGTGCCAGCAGCGTAGGGCAGGGGGCGCCTGGGGCCAACGTCCTGACTTTC. Residues: CASSVGQGAPGANVLTF.

This CDR3 is CASSPLTFSGNTIYF. The CDR3 nucleotides read TGTGCCAGCAGCCCCCTGACTTTCTCTGGAAACACCATATATTTT. The J gene is TRBJ1-3, the V gene TRBV3-1 (or the pseudogene TRBV3-2); D gene unclear. V was cut by 4 bases and J by 0 bases, with 10 bases left in between. The CDR3 extends over 15 amino acids. Germline CDR1 reads LGHDT; CDR2 reads YNNKEL (reference sequence).

The chain combines TRBV6-6 with TRBJ2-1; TRBD1 aligns across 8 bases. The germline gives CDR1 MNHNY, CDR2 SVGAGI (reference sequence). With V trimmed by 4 bases and J by 7 bases, 9 bases remained unmatched. This CDR3 is built from 15 residues. The CDR3 nucleotides read TGTGCCAGCAGTTTACAGGCAGGGGGCGGGAATGAGCAGTTCTTC. Translating gives CASSLQAGGGNEQFF.

This chain joins TRBV11-3 and TRBJ2-3; 9 positions agree with TRBD2. Germline CDR1 and CDR2: SGHNT and YENEEA. There are 14 residues in the CDR3. V lost 4 bases and J lost 8; bases outside the gene matches: 7. DNA of the CDR3: TGTGCCAGCAGCTCGCCCGGACTAGCGAGTACGCAGTATTTT. Amino acid sequence: CASSSPGLASTQYF.

The chain has TRBV4-1 and TRBJ1-1, with 7 bases fitting TRBD1. The CDR3 is 16 residues long. Germline lookup yields CDR1 MGHRA and CDR2 YSYEKL. The J segment lost 3 bases and the V segment lost 4 bases, leaving 11 bases of the junction unmatched. The DNA of the CDR3 is TGCGCCAGCAGCCGGCAGGGCAGGGGGTCGGACACTGAAGCTTTCTTT. It codes for CASSRQGRGSDTEAFF.

J is TRBJ2-7 and V is TRBV7-3; 8 nucleotides match TRBD1. Losses at the gene ends were 5 bases for V and 7 bases for J; bases not matched to a gene: 10. CDR1 is SGHTA and CDR2 is FQGTGA in the germline V gene. The CDR3 is made up of 14 amino acids. The CDR3 DNA reads TGTGCCAGCAGCCCCCAGGGGGCTCCAGGGGAGCAGTACTTC. This sequence encodes CASSPQGAPGEQYF.

The chain couples TRBV29-1 to TRBJ2-1; 10 bases fit TRBD2. V was clipped by 6 bases and J by 7 bases; unmatched bases: 15. There are 16 residues in the CDR3. Germline lookup yields CDR1 SQVTM and CDR2 ANQGSEA. The CDR3 DNA sequence: TGCAGCGTATTGGGGTCCAGCGGGGGGGCCCGGAATGAGCAGTTCTTC. Residues: CSVLGSSGGARNEQFF.

This chain links TRBV5-1 with TRBJ1-5, with 7 bases matching TRBD1. Trimming at V came to 4 bases and at J to 0 bases, leaving 7 bases not matched to a gene. Germline-derived CDR1 and CDR2 are SGHRS and YFSETQ. CDR3 length: 16 residues. CDR3 sequence reads: CASSPGTAYSNQPQHF. Here the CDR3 DNA reads TGCGCCAGCAGCCCGGGGACAGCGTATAGCAATCAGCCCCAGCATTTT.

The rearrangement uses TRBV2 and TRBJ2-1; tentatively, D is TRBD2 (7 bases). The V end was cut by 2 bases, the J end by 2 bases, with 19 bases between. The CDR3 has 18 amino acids. Germline loops: CDR1 SNHLY, CDR2 FYNNEI. CDR3 residues: CASSETGRGGGTYNEQFF. The DNA for the CDR3 is TGTGCCAGCAGTGAAACGGGGAGGGGCGGGGGCACCTACAATGAGCAGTTCTTC.

The chain uses TRBV24-1 and TRBJ1-1; unclear D gene. The CDR3 has 11 residues. The germline CDR1 and CDR2 sequences are KGHDR and SFDVKD. V lost 4 bases, J lost 7 bases, and 6 bases lay in between. In DNA, the CDR3 is TGTGCCACCAGTGAGGGAGGTGAAGCTTTCTTT. It encodes CATSEGGEAFF.

This clone appeared a single time. The genes are TRBV28 and TRBJ2-7, with 9 bases lining up with TRBD1. Looked up from germline, CDR1 is MDHEN and CDR2 is SYDVKM. The trim removed 6 bases at V and 2 bases at J, leaving 8 bases unmatched. CDR3 length equals 15 residues. Written as DNA, the CDR3 is TGTGCCAGCAGCCCCCTTCGACAGGGGGCCTACGAGCAGTACTTC. Amino acids: CASSPLRQGAYEQYF.

The chain couples TRBV5-1 to TRBJ2-3; 14 bases map to TRBD2. Losses at the gene ends were 7 bases for V and 5 bases for J; bases not matched to a gene: 9. Per germline, CDR1 SGHRS and CDR2 YFSETQ. The length of the CDR3 is 16 residues. In nucleotides, the CDR3 is TGCGCCAGCGGAGGGACTAGCGGGGGCGTCGGAGATACGCAGTATTTT. Its protein is CASGGTSGGVGDTQYF. The entire variable domain, with the rest obtained from reference TRBV5-1 and TRBJ2-3, is as follows: KAGVTQTPRYLIKTRGQQVTLSCSPISGHRSVSWYQQTPGQGLQFLFEYFSETQRNKGNFPGRFSGRQFSNSRSEMNVSTLELGDSALYLCASGGTSGGVGDTQYFGPGTRLTVL.